The entry that follows covers one T cell receptor beta chain sequence. Antigen unknown. Clones were read by immunoSEQ multiplex PCR, and TCRdb kept only the in-frame ones, dropping some. The sample consists of about 660,000 clones, around 74% of them appearing once. The record originates from a study of shared clonotypes between healthy human individuals. Study in general: Researchers drew samples from two women and three men aged 18 to 49.

Study observations and caveats: The small donor group covered limited genetic and exposure diversity. On the whole, naive subsets had larger estimated richness than memory subsets had.

The sequencing sample was made of memory CD4+ T cells sorted from blood. Sample subset: CD45RA-negative fraction. The clonotype originates from a young woman in good health.

The CDR3 sequence is CASRLTSVETQYF. CDR3 sequence (DNA): TGTGCCAGCAGACTAACTAGCGTAGAGACCCAGTACTTC. This rearrangement joins TRBV28 to TRBJ2-5; 7 nucleotides agree with TRBD2. V dropped 6 bases and J dropped 4; count of bases not matched to a gene: 5. Germline CDR1 reads MDHEN; CDR2 reads SYDVKM. The CDR3 contains 13 residues.